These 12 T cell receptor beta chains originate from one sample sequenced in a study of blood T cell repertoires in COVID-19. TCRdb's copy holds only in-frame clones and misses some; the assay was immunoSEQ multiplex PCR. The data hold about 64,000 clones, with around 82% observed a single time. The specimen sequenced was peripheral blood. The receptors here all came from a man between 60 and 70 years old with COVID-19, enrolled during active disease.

The CDR3 loop reads CASKTDRGPDEQYF. CDR3 bases: TGTGCCAGCAAGACCGACAGGGGACCTGACGAGCAGTACTTC. The V call is TRBV2, the J call TRBJ2-7, with 8 bases that match TRBD1. The CDR3 runs to 14 residues. Germline V gene data show CDR1 as SNHLY and CDR2 as FYNNEI. The ends lost 7 bases at V and 5 bases at J; junction bases unmatched: 10.

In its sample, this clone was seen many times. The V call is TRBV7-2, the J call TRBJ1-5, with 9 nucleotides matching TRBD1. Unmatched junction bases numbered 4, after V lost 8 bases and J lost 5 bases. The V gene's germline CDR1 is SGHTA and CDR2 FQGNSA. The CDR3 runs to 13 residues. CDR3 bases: TGTGCCAGCGGCGGGACAGGGCATCAGCCCCAGCATTTT. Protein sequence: CASGGTGHQPQHF.

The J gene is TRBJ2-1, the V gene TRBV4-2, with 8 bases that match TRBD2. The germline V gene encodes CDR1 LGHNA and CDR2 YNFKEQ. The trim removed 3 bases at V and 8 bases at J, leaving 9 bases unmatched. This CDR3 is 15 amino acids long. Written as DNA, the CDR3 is TGTGCCAGCAGCCAGATACTAGCGGAGGGGGATGAGCAGTTCTTC. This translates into CASSQILAEGDEQFF.

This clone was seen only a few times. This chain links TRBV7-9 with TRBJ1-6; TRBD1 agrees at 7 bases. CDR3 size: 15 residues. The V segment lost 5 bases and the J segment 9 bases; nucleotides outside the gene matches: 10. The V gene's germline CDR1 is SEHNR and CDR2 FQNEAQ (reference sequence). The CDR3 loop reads CASSEQGGLGSPLHF. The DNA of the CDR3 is TGTGCCAGCAGCGAGCAGGGGGGCTTGGGTTCACCCCTCCACTTT.

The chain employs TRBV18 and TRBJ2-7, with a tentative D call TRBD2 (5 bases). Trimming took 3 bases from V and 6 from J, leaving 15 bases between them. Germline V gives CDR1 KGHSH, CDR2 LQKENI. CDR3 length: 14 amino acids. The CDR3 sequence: CASSPGSHRAEQYF. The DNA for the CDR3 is TGTGCCAGCTCACCGGGGAGTCATCGCGCCGAGCAGTACTTC.

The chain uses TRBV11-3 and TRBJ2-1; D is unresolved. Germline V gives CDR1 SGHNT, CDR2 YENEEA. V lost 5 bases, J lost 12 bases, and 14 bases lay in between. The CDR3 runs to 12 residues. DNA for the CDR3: TGTGCCAGCAGCCCCGAGGCGACCGTGCAGTTCTTC. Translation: CASSPEATVQFF.

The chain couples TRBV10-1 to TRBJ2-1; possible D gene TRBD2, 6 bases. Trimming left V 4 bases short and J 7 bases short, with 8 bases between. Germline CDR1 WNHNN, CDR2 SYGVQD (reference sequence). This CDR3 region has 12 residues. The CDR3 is CASSGDSNEQFF. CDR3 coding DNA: TGCGCCAGCAGTGGGGACTCGAATGAGCAGTTCTTC.

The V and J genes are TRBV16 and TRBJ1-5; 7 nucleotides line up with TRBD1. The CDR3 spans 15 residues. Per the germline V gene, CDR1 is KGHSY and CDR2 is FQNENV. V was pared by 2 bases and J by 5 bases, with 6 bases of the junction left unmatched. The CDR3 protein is CASSQGGRGDQPQHF. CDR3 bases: TGTGCCAGCAGCCAAGGAGGCAGGGGGGATCAGCCCCAGCATTTT.

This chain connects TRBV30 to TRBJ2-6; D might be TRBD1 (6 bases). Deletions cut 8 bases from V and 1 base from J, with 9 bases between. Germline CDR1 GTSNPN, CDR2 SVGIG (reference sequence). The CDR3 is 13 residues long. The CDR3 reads CALTGSGANVLTF. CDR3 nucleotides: TGTGCCCTTACAGGGTCTGGGGCCAACGTCCTGACTTTC.

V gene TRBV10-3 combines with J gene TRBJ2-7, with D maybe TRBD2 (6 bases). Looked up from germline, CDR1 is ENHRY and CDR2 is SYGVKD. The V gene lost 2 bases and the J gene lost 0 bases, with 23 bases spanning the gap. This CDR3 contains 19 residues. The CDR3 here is CAISEPNQRHSGSSYEQYF. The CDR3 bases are TGTGCCATCAGTGAGCCAAACCAAAGACATAGCGGTAGCTCCTACGAGCAGTACTTC.

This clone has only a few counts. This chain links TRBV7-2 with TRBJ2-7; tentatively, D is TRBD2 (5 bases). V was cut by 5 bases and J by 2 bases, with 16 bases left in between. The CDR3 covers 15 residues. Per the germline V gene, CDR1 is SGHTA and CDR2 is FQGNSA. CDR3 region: CASSRSTGIPYEQYF. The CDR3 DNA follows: TGTGCCAGCAGCCGTAGCACCGGGATACCCTACGAGCAGTACTTC. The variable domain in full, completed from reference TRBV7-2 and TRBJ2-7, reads GAGVSQSPSNKVTEKGKDVELRCDPISGHTALYWYRQSLGQGLEFLIYFQGNSAPDKSGLPSDRFSAERTGGSVSTLTIQRTQQEDSAVYLCASSRSTGIPYEQYFGPGTRLTVT.

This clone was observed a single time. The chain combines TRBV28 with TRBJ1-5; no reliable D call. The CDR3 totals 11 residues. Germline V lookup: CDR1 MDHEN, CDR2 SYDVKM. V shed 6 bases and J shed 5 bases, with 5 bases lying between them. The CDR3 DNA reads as TGTGCCAGCAGGGCGGATCAGCCCCAGCATTTT. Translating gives CASRADQPQHF. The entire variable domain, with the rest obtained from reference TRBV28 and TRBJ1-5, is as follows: DVKVTQSSRYLVKRTGEKVFLECVQDMDHENMFWYRQDPGLGLRLIYFSYDVKMKEKGDIPEGYSVSREKKERFSLILESASTNQTSMYLCASRADQPQHFGDGTRLSIL.